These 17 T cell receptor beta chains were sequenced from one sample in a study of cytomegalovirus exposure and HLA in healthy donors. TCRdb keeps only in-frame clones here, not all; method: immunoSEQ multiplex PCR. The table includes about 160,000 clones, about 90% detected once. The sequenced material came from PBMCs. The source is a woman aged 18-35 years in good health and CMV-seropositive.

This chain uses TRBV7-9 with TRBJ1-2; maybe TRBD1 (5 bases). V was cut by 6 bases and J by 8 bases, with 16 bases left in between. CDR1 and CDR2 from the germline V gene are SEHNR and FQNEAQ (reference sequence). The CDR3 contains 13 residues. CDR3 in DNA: TGTGCCAGCAGTATCCGGGGGGGAGAAGGCTACACCTTC. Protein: CASSIRGGEGYTF.

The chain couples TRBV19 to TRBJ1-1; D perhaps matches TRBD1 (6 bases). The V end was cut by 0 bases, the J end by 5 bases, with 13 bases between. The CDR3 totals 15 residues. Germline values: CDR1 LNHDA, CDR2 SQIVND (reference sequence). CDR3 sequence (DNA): TGTGCCAGTAGTATAGAAGGACAGCCTAAAACTGAAGCTTTCTTT. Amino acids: CASSIEGQPKTEAFF.

CDR3 sequence reads: CASSMSVSSGFQETQYF. In nucleotides, the CDR3 is TGTGCCAGTAGTATGTCGGTGTCTAGCGGTTTCCAAGAGACCCAGTACTTC. The chain links TRBV19 to TRBJ2-5, with 7 bases aligning to TRBD2. Germline CDR1 and CDR2: LNHDA and SQIVND (reference sequence). The CDR3 has 17 residues. V was pared by 3 bases and J by 1 base, with 11 bases of the junction left unmatched.

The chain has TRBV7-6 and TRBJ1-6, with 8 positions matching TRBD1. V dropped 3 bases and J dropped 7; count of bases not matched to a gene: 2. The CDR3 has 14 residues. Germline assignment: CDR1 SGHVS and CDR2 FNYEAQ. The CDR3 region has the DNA TGTGCCAGCAGCTTCAACAGGGGGAATTCACCCCTCCACTTT. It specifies CASSFNRGNSPLHF.

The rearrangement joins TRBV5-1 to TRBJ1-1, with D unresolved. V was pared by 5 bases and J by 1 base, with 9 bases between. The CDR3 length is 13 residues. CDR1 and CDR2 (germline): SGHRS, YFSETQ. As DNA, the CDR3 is TGCGCCAGCAGGGCTCTTGCGAACACTGAAGCTTTCTTT. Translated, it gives CASRALANTEAFF.

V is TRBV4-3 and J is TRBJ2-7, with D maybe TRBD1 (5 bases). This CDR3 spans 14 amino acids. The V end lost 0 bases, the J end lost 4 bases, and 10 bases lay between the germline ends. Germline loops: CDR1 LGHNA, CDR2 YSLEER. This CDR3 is CASSQEPKGYEQYF. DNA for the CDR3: TGCGCCAGCAGCCAAGAGCCAAAGGGGTACGAGCAGTACTTC.

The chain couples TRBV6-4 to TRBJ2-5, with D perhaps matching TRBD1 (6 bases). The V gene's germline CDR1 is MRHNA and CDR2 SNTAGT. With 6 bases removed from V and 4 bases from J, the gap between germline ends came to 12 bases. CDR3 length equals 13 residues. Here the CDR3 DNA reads TGTGCCAGCAGCAGGGGATTGGGAGAGACCCAGTACTTC. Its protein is CASSRGLGETQYF.

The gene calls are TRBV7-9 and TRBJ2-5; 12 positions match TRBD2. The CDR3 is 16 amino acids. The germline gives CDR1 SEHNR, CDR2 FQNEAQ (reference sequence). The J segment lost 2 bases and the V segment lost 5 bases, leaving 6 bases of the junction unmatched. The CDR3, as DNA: TGTGCCAGCAGCACACTAGCGGGAGGAACTCAAGAGACCCAGTACTTC. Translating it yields CASSTLAGGTQETQYF.

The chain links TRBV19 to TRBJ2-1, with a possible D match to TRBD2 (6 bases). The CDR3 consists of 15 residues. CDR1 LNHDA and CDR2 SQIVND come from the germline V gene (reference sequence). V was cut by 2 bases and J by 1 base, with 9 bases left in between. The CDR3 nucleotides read TGTGCCAGTAGTATAACGGGAGCGTCCTACAATGAGCAGTTCTTC. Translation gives CASSITGASYNEQFF. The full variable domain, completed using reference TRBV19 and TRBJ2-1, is DGGITQSPKYLFRKEGQNVTLSCEQNLNHDAMYWYRQDPGQGLRLIYYSQIVNDFQKGDIAEGYSVSREKKESFPLTVTSAQKNPTAFYLCASSITGASYNEQFFGPGTRLTVL.

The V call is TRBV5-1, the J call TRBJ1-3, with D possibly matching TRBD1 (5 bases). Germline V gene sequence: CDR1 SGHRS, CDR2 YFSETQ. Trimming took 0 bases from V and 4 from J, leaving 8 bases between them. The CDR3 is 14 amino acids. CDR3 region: CASSLAGLGNTIYF. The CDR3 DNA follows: TGCGCCAGCAGCTTGGCAGGGCTGGGAAACACCATATATTTT.

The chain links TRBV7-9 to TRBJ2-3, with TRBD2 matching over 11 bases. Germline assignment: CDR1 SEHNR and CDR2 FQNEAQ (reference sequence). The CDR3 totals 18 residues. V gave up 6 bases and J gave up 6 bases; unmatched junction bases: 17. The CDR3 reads CASSAGSGRAGYADTQYF. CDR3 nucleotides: TGTGCCAGCAGTGCCGGTAGCGGGAGGGCCGGGTATGCGGATACGCAGTATTTT.

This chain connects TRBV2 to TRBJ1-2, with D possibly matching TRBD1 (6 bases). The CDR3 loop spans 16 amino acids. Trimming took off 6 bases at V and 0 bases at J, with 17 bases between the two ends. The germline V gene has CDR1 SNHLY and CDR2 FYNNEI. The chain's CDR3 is CASRAGAGKANYGYTF. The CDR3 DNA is TGTGCCAGCAGGGCGGGGGCAGGAAAAGCTAACTATGGCTACACCTTC.

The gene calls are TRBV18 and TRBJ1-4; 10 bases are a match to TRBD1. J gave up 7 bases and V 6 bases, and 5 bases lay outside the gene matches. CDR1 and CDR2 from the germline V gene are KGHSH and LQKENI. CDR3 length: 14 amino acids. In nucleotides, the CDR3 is TGTGCCAGCTCGCCGACAGGGGGCCGTGAAAAACTGTTTTTT. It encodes CASSPTGGREKLFF.

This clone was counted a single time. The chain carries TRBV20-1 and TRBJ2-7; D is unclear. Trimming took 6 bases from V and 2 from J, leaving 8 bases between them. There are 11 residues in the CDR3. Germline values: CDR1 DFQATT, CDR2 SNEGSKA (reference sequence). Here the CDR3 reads CSAKQAYEQYF. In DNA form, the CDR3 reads TGCAGTGCGAAGCAGGCCTACGAGCAGTACTTC.

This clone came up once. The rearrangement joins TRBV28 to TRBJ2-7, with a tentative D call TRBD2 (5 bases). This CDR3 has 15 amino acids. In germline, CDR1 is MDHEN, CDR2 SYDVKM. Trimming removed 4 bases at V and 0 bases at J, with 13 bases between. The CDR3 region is CASSSPMSGSYEQYF. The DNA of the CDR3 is TGTGCCAGCAGTTCCCCCATGAGCGGCTCCTACGAGCAGTACTTC.

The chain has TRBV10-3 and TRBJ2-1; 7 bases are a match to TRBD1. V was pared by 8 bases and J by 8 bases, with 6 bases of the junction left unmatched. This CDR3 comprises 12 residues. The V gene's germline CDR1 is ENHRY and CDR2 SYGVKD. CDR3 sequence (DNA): TGTGCCATCCAGGGGGAGAGGGATGAGCAGTTCTTC. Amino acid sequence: CAIQGERDEQFF.

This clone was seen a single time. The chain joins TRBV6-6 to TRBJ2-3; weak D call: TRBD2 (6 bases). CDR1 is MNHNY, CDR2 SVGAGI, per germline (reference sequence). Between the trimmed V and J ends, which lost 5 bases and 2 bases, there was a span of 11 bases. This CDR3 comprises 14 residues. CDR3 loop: CASSTGLNTDTQYF. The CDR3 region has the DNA TGTGCCAGCAGTACGGGACTGAACACAGATACGCAGTATTTT.